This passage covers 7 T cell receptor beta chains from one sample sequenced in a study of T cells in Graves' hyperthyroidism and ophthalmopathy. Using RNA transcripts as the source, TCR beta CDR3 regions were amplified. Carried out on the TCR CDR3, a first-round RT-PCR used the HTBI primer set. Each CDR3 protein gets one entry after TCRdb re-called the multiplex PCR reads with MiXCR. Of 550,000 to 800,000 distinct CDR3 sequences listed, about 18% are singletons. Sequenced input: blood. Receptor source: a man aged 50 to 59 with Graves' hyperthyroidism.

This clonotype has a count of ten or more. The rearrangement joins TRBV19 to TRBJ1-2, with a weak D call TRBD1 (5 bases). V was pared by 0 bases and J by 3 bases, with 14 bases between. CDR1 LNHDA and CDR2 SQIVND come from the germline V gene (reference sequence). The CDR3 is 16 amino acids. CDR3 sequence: CASSIDLAGIDYGYTF. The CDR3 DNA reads TGTGCCAGTAGTATAGATCTCGCAGGGATCGACTATGGCTACACCTTC. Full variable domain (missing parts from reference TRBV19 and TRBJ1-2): DGGITQSPKYLFRKEGQNVTLSCEQNLNHDAMYWYRQDPGQGLRLIYYSQIVNDFQKGDIAEGYSVSREKKESFPLTVTSAQKNPTAFYLCASSIDLAGIDYGYTFGSGTRLTVV.

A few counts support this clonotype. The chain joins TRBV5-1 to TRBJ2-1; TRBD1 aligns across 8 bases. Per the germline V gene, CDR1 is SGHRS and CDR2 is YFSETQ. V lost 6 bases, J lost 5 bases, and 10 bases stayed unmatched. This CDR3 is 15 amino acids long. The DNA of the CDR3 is TGCGCCAGCACCTCCCCCGGACAGGGAAACAATGAGCAGTTCTTC. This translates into CASTSPGQGNNEQFF.

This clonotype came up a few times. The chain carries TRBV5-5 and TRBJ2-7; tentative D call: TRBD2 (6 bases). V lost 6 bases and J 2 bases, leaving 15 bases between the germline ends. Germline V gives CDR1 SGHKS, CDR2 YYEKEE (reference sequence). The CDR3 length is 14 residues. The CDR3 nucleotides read TGTGCCAGCAAGTGGGACGGGAGTCCCTACGAGCAGTACTTC. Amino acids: CASKWDGSPYEQYF.

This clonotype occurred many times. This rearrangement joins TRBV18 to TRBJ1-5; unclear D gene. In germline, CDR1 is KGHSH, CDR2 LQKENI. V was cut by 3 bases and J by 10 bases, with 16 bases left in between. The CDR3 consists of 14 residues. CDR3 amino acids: CASSPLRTGRPQHF. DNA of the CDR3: TGTGCCAGCTCACCGTTGAGGACGGGTCGTCCCCAGCATTTT. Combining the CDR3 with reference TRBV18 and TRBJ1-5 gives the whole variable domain NAGVMQNPRHLVRRRGQEARLRCSPMKGHSHVYWYRQLPEEGLKFMVYLQKENIIDESGMPKERFSAEFPKEGPSILRIQQVVRGDSAAYFCASSPLRTGRPQHFGDGTRLSIL.

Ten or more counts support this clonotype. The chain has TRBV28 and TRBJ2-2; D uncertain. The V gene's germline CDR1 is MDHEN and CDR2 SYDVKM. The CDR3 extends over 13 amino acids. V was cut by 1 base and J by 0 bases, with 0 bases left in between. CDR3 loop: CASSLSNTGELFF. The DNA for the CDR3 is TGTGCCAGCAGTTTATCGAACACCGGGGAGCTGTTTTTT.

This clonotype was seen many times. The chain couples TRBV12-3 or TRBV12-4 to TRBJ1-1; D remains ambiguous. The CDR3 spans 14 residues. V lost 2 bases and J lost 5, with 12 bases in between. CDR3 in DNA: TGTGCCAGCAGTTTACAAAGGGTCGAGACTGAAGCTTTCTTT. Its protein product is CASSLQRVETEAFF.

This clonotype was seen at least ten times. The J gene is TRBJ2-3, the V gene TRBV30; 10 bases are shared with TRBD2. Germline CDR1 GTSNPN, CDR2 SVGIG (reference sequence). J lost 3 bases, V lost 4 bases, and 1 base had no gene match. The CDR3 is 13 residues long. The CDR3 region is CAWTSGRTDTQYF. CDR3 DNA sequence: TGTGCCTGGACTAGCGGGAGAACAGATACGCAGTATTTT.